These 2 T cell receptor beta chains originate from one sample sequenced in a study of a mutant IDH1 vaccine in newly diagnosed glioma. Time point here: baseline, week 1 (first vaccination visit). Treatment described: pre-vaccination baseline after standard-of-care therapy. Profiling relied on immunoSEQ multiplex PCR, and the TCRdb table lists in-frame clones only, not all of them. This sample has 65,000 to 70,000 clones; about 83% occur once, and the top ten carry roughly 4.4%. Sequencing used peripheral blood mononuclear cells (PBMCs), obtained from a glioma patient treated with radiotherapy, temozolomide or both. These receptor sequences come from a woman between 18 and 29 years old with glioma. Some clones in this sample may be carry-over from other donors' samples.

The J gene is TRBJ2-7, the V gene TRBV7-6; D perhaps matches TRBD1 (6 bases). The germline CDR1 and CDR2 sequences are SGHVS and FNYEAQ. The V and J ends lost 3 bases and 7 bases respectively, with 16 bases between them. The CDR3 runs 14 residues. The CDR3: CASSLGRGVWEQYF. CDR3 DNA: TGTGCCAGCAGCTTGGGCAGGGGCGTCTGGGAGCAGTACTTC.

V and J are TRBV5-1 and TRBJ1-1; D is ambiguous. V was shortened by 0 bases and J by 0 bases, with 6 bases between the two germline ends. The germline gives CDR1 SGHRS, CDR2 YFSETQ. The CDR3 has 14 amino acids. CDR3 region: CASSLGGLNTEAFF. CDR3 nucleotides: TGCGCCAGCAGCTTGGGCGGATTGAACACTGAAGCTTTCTTT.